These T cell receptor beta chains were read from a single sample in a study of identical twins. MiXCR was run by TCRdb on the 5' RACE reads, yielding one entry per CDR3 protein. Of 200,000 to 300,000 distinct CDR3 sequences in the sample, 7% to 8.5% were seen once. These data are also associated with another study on yellow fever vaccine responses in identical twins.

Sequenced sample: CD8+ T cells sorted from blood. All receptors come from a woman aged 18-29 years in good health. Both conserved end residues are part of each CDR3. The order of the fields is clone size, D gene, V gene, J gene, CDR3 DNA, CDR3 protein. A D gene is named only where the DNA matches it firmly. Clone size is shown for a subset of rows, as once, few, many or a class of expanded clone.

few	TRBD1	TRBV9	TRBJ2-7	TGTGCCAGCAGCTCGGGACAGGACCTCGAGCAGTACTTC	CASSSGQDLEQYF
many	NA	TRBV29-1	TRBJ2-3	TGCAGCGTTGATGCGGAGCCGGGCACAGATACGCAGTATTTT	CSVDAEPGTDTQYF
few	NA	TRBV14	TRBJ2-5	TGTGCCAGCAGCCCACATGACAATCAAGAGACCCAGTACTTC	CASSPHDNQETQYF
many	NA	TRBV4-1	TRBJ2-7	TGCGCCAGCAGCCAAAGGGACCACGAGCAGTACTTC	CASSQRDHEQYF
many	NA	TRBV29-1	TRBJ2-1	TGCAGCGTTGAAGTCGCCTACAATGAGCAGTTCTTC	CSVEVAYNEQFF
many	TRBD1	TRBV7-8	TRBJ1-5	TGTGCCAGCAGCTCCCCTGGACACAGGGGCGGTCAGCCCCAGCATTTT	CASSSPGHRGGQPQHF
few	NA	TRBV21-1	TRBJ2-4	TGTGCCAGCAAGACAGGGGGAAAGGTCAAAAACATTCAGTACTTC	CASKTGGKVKNIQYF
few	NA	TRBV6-1	TRBJ1-1	TGTGCCAGCAGCAGAACACTGAACACTGAAGCTTTCTTT	CASSRTLNTEAFF
few	NA	TRBV20-1	TRBJ1-2	TGCAGTGCTAGTCCACTCAGGGAATCTATTAACTATGGCTACACCTTC	CSASPLRESINYGYTF
few	NA	TRBV7-8	TRBJ1-6	TGTGCCAGCAGCTTAGCGCGGACAGTGGTCGGGTATGGTAATTCACCCCTCCACTTT	CASSLARTVVGYGNSPLHF
many	TRBD2	TRBV5-6	TRBJ2-7	TGTGCCAGCAGCTGGAGCCAGCGGGAGAGGCCGTACGAGCAGTACTTC	CASSWSQRERPYEQYF
few	NA	TRBV9	TRBJ2-7	TGTGCCAGCAGCGTAGAGGGCGATGAGTACGAGCAGTACTTC	CASSVEGDEYEQYF
NA	TRBD1	TRBV4-1	TRBJ1-2	TGCGCCAGCAGCGAACATACTCGGGACAGGGGTGGCTACACCTTC	CASSEHTRDRGGYTF
NA	NA	TRBV12-3/TRBV12-4	TRBJ2-2	TGTGCCAGCAGCCGACGGGACACGGACTTTGATGCGAACACCGGGGAGCTGTTTTTT	CASSRRDTDFDANTGELFF
NA	NA	TRBV4-2	TRBJ2-3	TGTGCCAGCAGCTTCGAGGAGCTGGCGACAGATACGCAGTATTTT	CASSFEELATDTQYF
NA	NA	TRBV28	TRBJ2-7	TGTGCCAGCAGTTTAGGGGGGACTACAGGGTACGAGCAGTACTTC	CASSLGGTTGYEQYF
few	TRBD1	TRBV15	TRBJ2-5	TGTGCCACCAGCAGAAACAGGGGTACGGGGGAGACCCAGTACTTC	CATSRNRGTGETQYF
NA	NA	TRBV4-1	TRBJ2-3	TGCGCCAGCAGCCAAGATTGGGCCCCCACAGATACGCAGTATTTT	CASSQDWAPTDTQYF
NA	NA	TRBV5-6	TRBJ1-5	TGTGCCAGCAGCTTGCCAGGGACGGAGCCCCAGCATTTT	CASSLPGTEPQHF
many	NA	TRBV29-1	TRBJ2-7	TGCAGCGTTGAGGGCGGTGGAGGGGAGCAGTACTTC	CSVEGGGGEQYF